The 32 T cell receptor beta chains reported below all come from one sample, sequenced in a study of cytomegalovirus exposure and HLA in healthy donors. The PCR ran on 60 Vbeta and 13 Jbeta primers. Here immunoSEQ multiplex PCR was the method, and the copy in TCRdb shows in-frame clones only, minus some. The repertoire consists of 130,000 to 150,000 clones, with over 75% occurring once and the leading ten covering 2% to 2.5%. Sample: PBMCs. The source is a man younger than 40 in good health and CMV-seronegative.

The chain links TRBV6-1 to TRBJ2-2; D ambiguous. Between the trimmed V and J ends, which lost 3 bases and 0 bases, there was a span of 5 bases. The CDR3 consists of 14 residues. CDR1 and CDR2 from the germline V gene are MNHNS and SASEGT. CDR3 residues: CASSELSNTGELFF. CDR3 in DNA: TGTGCCAGCAGTGAGCTATCGAACACCGGGGAGCTGTTTTTT.

The chain couples TRBV7-6 to TRBJ2-5, with unresolved D. V gave up 3 bases and J gave up 5 bases, with 7 bases separating them. Germline V gene data show CDR1 as SGHVS and CDR2 as FNYEAQ. The CDR3 extends over 12 amino acids. The CDR3 DNA sequence: TGTGCCAGCAGCTTGAATCGGGAGACCCAGTACTTC. This sequence encodes CASSLNRETQYF.

This clone was seen a handful of times. This chain uses TRBV5-1 with TRBJ1-1; D is uncertain. Trimming took 6 bases from V and 0 from J, leaving 12 bases between them. The CDR3 is made up of 14 amino acids. Germline CDR1 and CDR2: SGHRS and YFSETQ. CDR3 nucleotides: TGCGCCAGCAACATCGGAGTCCTGAACACTGAAGCTTTCTTT. Protein sequence: CASNIGVLNTEAFF.

The genes are TRBV7-8 and TRBJ2-2; D perhaps matches TRBD1 (7 bases). The V and J ends lost 5 bases and 5 bases respectively, with 15 bases between them. Germline assignment: CDR1 SGHVS and CDR2 FQNEAQ. The CDR3 is 15 residues long. CDR3 coding DNA: TGTGCCAGCAGCCTAACAGGGGCGGGGACCGGGGAGCTGTTTTTT. Translation gives CASSLTGAGTGELFF.

The rearrangement uses TRBV27 and TRBJ2-6; D unclear. The V gene lost 3 bases and the J gene lost 4 bases, with 4 bases spanning the gap. Germline V gene data show CDR1 as MNHEY and CDR2 as SMNVEV (reference sequence). This CDR3 contains 13 residues. CDR3 region: CASSLAGANVLTF. The CDR3 nucleotides read TGTGCCAGCAGTTTGGCAGGGGCCAACGTCCTGACTTTC.

V and J are TRBV4-1 and TRBJ2-7; 16 bases agree with TRBD2. The CDR3 length is 18 residues. In germline, CDR1 is MGHRA, CDR2 YSYEKL. V trimming: 0 bases; J trimming: 4 bases; junction bases outside the gene matches: 6. The CDR3 reads CASSQDLGLAGGQYEQYF. The CDR3 DNA reads TGCGCCAGCAGCCAAGATTTGGGACTAGCGGGAGGGCAATACGAGCAGTACTTC.

The chain recombines TRBV4-1 with TRBJ1-3; D gene unclear. The CDR3 runs 15 residues. Trimming stripped 0 bases from V and 2 bases from J, with 8 bases between. The germline CDR1 and CDR2 sequences are MGHRA and YSYEKL. The CDR3 here is CASSQDAITGNTIYF. CDR3 coding DNA: TGCGCCAGCAGCCAAGATGCGATTACTGGAAACACCATATATTTT.

DNA of the CDR3: TGTGCCAGCAGCAGAGGACAGGCTACACCCCTCCACTTT. Translating it yields CASSRGQATPLHF. The chain has TRBV11-2 and TRBJ1-6; 7 bases line up with TRBD1. CDR3 size: 13 residues. With V trimmed by 5 bases and J by 11 bases, 6 bases remained unmatched. CDR1 SGHAT and CDR2 FQNNGV come from the germline V gene.

This chain links TRBV28 with TRBJ2-1; 8 nucleotides match TRBD1. The trim removed 7 bases at V and 2 bases at J, leaving 10 bases unmatched. Germline V CDR1 and CDR2: MDHEN, SYDVKM. The CDR3 runs 16 residues. This CDR3 reads CASNPGQGGAYNEQFF. DNA for the CDR3: TGTGCCAGCAACCCCGGACAGGGTGGGGCCTACAATGAGCAGTTCTTC.

Turning to this clone: At one boundary the junction diverges from the germline segment, which might be a read error. CDR3 amino acids: CSSSSRVRTGFHEQYF. The CDR3 bases are TGTTCCAGCAGCTCCCGTGTCCGGACGGGGTTCCACGAGCAGTACTTC. The V call is TRBV7-9, the J call TRBJ2-7, with D possibly matching TRBD2 (5 bases). This CDR3 has 16 amino acids. Germline values: CDR1 SEHNR, CDR2 FQNEAQ (reference sequence). Looking up the rest from reference TRBV7-9 and TRBJ2-7 gives the full variable domain: DTGVSQNPRHKITKRGQNVTFRCDPISEHNRLYWYRQTLGQGPEFLTYFQNEAQLEKSRLLSDRFSAERPKGSFSTLEIQRTEQGDSAMYLCSSSSRVRTGFHEQYFGPGTRLTVT.

The rearrangement links TRBV5-1 to TRBJ2-2; no firm D call. This CDR3 contains 16 residues. V was cut by 3 bases and J by 1 base, with 13 bases left in between. Looked up from germline, CDR1 is SGHRS and CDR2 is YFSETQ. The CDR3 region is CASSSVVGVNTGELFF. As DNA, the CDR3 is TGCGCCAGCAGCTCCGTGGTTGGAGTGAACACCGGGGAGCTGTTTTTT. Full variable domain (rest looked up from reference TRBV5-1 and TRBJ2-2): KAGVTQTPRYLIKTRGQQVTLSCSPISGHRSVSWYQQTPGQGLQFLFEYFSETQRNKGNFPGRFSGRQFSNSRSEMNVSTLELGDSALYLCASSSVVGVNTGELFFGEGSRLTVL.

The V and J genes are TRBV28 and TRBJ2-7, with TRBD1 matching over 7 bases. The CDR3 sequence is 15 residues long. CDR1 is MDHEN, CDR2 SYDVKM, per germline. V shed 7 bases, J shed 5 bases, and the junction held 14 bases outside the gene matches. The CDR3 region has the DNA TGTGCCAGCACGAACAGGGGCGAGCTTTCGAACGAGCAGTACTTC. Translated: CASTNRGELSNEQYF. The whole variable domain, filled in from reference TRBV28 and TRBJ2-7, reads DVKVTQSSRYLVKRTGEKVFLECVQDMDHENMFWYRQDPGLGLRLIYFSYDVKMKEKGDIPEGYSVSREKKERFSLILESASTNQTSMYLCASTNRGELSNEQYFGPGTRLTVT.

The chain uses TRBV4-1 and TRBJ1-2, with TRBD1 matching 7 bases. The CDR3 consists of 14 residues. Germline V gene sequence: CDR1 MGHRA, CDR2 YSYEKL. V shed 4 bases and J 6 bases; nucleotides not matched to a gene: 8. The CDR3 sequence: CASSLTGEVNGYTF. The CDR3 DNA reads as TGCGCCAGCAGCCTTACAGGGGAGGTGAATGGCTACACCTTC.

The chain joins TRBV29-1 to TRBJ2-7; TRBD2 is a possible D gene (5 bases). From germline, CDR1 is SQVTM and CDR2 ANQGSEA. This CDR3 is built from 12 residues. Trimming stripped 7 bases from V and 2 bases from J, with 12 bases between. The DNA of the CDR3 is TGCAGCGCTGTAGCGATTACCTACGAGCAGTACTTC. It specifies CSAVAITYEQYF.

The chain uses TRBV29-1 and TRBJ1-4; 7 nucleotides match TRBD1. Trimming cost V 6 bases and J 3 bases; bases outside gene matches: 7. The CDR3 is made up of 14 amino acids. Germline loops: CDR1 SQVTM, CDR2 ANQGSEA. CDR3 nucleotides: TGCAGCGTGCAGCCCCAGGGGGCTAATGAAAAACTGTTTTTT. Translation: CSVQPQGANEKLFF.

This clone has only a few counts. The V gene is TRBV29-1, the J gene TRBJ1-1; D remains unclear. Trimming removed 6 bases from V and 4 bases from J, with 12 bases in between. This CDR3 is 12 amino acids long. The germline V gene has CDR1 SQVTM and CDR2 ANQGSEA. The CDR3 DNA sequence: TGCAGCGTCAGAGGACTCGGCACTGAAGCTTTCTTT. It is translated as CSVRGLGTEAFF.

This chain links TRBV5-1 with TRBJ1-2; D is possibly TRBD1 (6 bases). This CDR3 is 15 amino acids long. V shed 4 bases and J shed 8 bases, with 21 bases lying between them. The germline CDR1 and CDR2 sequences are SGHRS and YFSETQ. Written as DNA, the CDR3 is TGCGCCAGCAGCCCAGGGGCCCACAGGGCGGAAGGCTACACCTTC. Translation: CASSPGAHRAEGYTF.

The chain is built from TRBV28 and TRBJ2-7; TRBD2 aligns across 8 bases. Losses at the gene ends were 8 bases for V and 4 bases for J; bases not matched to a gene: 7. In germline, CDR1 is MDHEN, CDR2 SYDVKM. This CDR3 comprises 13 residues. As DNA, the CDR3 is TGTGCCAGCCTCCCGGGGGGGCAGTACGAGCAGTACTTC. Translation gives CASLPGGQYEQYF. Supplemented by reference TRBV28 and TRBJ2-7, the full variable domain reads DVKVTQSSRYLVKRTGEKVFLECVQDMDHENMFWYRQDPGLGLRLIYFSYDVKMKEKGDIPEGYSVSREKKERFSLILESASTNQTSMYLCASLPGGQYEQYFGPGTRLTVT.

This clone was seen a few times. V is TRBV5-5 and J is TRBJ1-4; D is undetermined. The CDR3 has 15 amino acids. V lost 4 bases and J 0 bases, leaving 10 bases between the germline ends. Germline loops: CDR1 SGHKS, CDR2 YYEKEE (reference sequence). The CDR3 loop is CASSTLSTTNEKLFF. As DNA, the CDR3 is TGTGCCAGCAGCACCCTATCAACAACTAATGAAAAACTGTTTTTT.

V usage is TRBV12-5 and J usage is TRBJ2-1; weak D call: TRBD2 (5 bases). The CDR3 has 12 amino acids. Germline assignment: CDR1 LGHNT and CDR2 FRNRAP. V was trimmed by 3 bases and J by 8 bases, leaving 8 bases between them. The CDR3 protein is CASGFTGDEQFF. The CDR3 nucleotides are TGTGCTAGTGGTTTCACCGGGGATGAGCAGTTCTTC.

V gene TRBV5-6 combines with J gene TRBJ2-1; the match to TRBD2 covers 11 bases. The CDR3 sequence is 16 residues long. V lost 3 bases and J lost 3; bases outside the gene matches: 5. Germline loops: CDR1 SGHDT, CDR2 YYEEEE. Here the CDR3 DNA reads TGTGCCAGCAGCTCTCCCGGACTAGCGGGCTACAATGAGCAGTTCTTC. It encodes CASSSPGLAGYNEQFF.

This sequence joins TRBV4-1 and TRBJ1-1; possibly TRBD1 for D (6 bases). Trimming stripped 6 bases from V and 5 bases from J, with 13 bases between. The CDR3 is made up of 13 amino acids. Germline loops: CDR1 MGHRA, CDR2 YSYEKL. The CDR3 coding sequence is TGCGCCAGCAGAGGGGGGGGGAGGACTGAAGCTTTCTTT. Its translation is CASRGGGRTEAFF.

This clone was detected only once. For the CDR3, the DNA is TGTGCCAGCTCCCAGGGACAGGAAAGAATGGGAGCTTTCTTT. Its translation: CASSQGQERMGAFF. V is TRBV18 and J is TRBJ1-1; 8 bases match TRBD1. CDR1 and CDR2 (germline): KGHSH, LQKENI. V was clipped by 6 bases and J by 10 bases; unmatched bases: 13. The length of the CDR3 is 14 residues. Supplemented by reference TRBV18 and TRBJ1-1, the full variable domain reads NAGVMQNPRHLVRRRGQEARLRCSPMKGHSHVYWYRQLPEEGLKFMVYLQKENIIDESGMPKERFSAEFPKEGPSILRIQQVVRGDSAAYFCASSQGQERMGAFFGQGTRLTVV.

The genes are TRBV29-1 and TRBJ2-3, with TRBD2 matching 10 bases. The CDR3 loop spans 14 amino acids. After removal of 5 bases from V and 5 bases from J, the junction contained 7 bases not matched to a gene. The germline CDR1 and CDR2 sequences are SQVTM and ANQGSEA. The CDR3 here is CSVWSGRAVDTQYF. The DNA for the CDR3 is TGCAGCGTTTGGAGCGGGAGGGCCGTAGATACGCAGTATTTT.

The V call is TRBV28, the J call TRBJ2-7, with D possibly TRBD2 on 5 matching bases. The CDR3 runs to 14 residues. Trimming pared 7 bases from V and 5 bases from J, leaving 18 bases between. The germline CDR1 and CDR2 sequences are MDHEN and SYDVKM. The DNA for the CDR3 is TGTGCCAGCATTACCCAAGCTAGCCCTCACGAGCAGTACTTC. Residues: CASITQASPHEQYF.

V usage is TRBV11-2 and J usage is TRBJ2-1, with a possible D match to TRBD1 (6 bases). Germline CDR1 reads SGHAT; CDR2 reads FQNNGV. There are 12 residues in the CDR3. Trimming took 2 bases from V and 12 from J, leaving 11 bases between them. The CDR3: CASSLQGSGQFF. The CDR3 bases are TGTGCCAGCAGCTTACAGGGGTCGGGGCAGTTCTTC.

J is TRBJ2-2 and V is TRBV28; 9 positions match TRBD1. This CDR3 is 16 amino acids long. The V gene's germline CDR1 is MDHEN and CDR2 SYDVKM. V shed 6 bases, J shed 3 bases, and the junction held 8 bases outside the gene matches. The CDR3 loop is CASSPIGQGHTGELFF. The CDR3 DNA reads as TGTGCCAGCAGCCCCATCGGACAGGGGCACACCGGGGAGCTGTTTTTT.

The chain is built from TRBV6-6 and TRBJ2-7; 11 bases agree with TRBD1. Trimming at V came to 0 bases and at J to 2 bases, leaving 3 bases not matched to a gene. The CDR3 spans 16 residues. From germline, CDR1 is MNHNY and CDR2 SVGAGI (reference sequence). The CDR3 protein is CASSYSGTGGTYEQYF. The CDR3 nucleotides are TGTGCCAGCAGTTACTCCGGGACAGGGGGGACCTACGAGCAGTACTTC.

The gene calls are TRBV28 and TRBJ1-1, with D possibly TRBD1 on 5 matching bases. The CDR3 consists of 16 residues. Trimming left V 3 bases short and J 6 bases short, with 20 bases between. Germline V gives CDR1 MDHEN, CDR2 SYDVKM. The CDR3 nucleotides are TGTGCCAGCAGTTTCCACAGGAACAAAGGGTACGCTGAAGCTTTCTTT. Protein sequence: CASSFHRNKGYAEAFF.

With regard to this clone: The same CDR3 is also encoded by other DNA sequences in this sample. The chain recombines TRBV5-1 with TRBJ1-1; TRBD1 matches 7 bases. Trimming at V came to 0 bases and at J to 1 base, leaving 0 bases not matched to a gene. CDR1 is SGHRS, CDR2 YFSETQ, per germline. This CDR3 has 14 amino acids. The CDR3 spells CASSLGDRNTEAFF. For the CDR3, the DNA is TGCGCCAGCAGCTTGGGGGACAGGAACACTGAAGCTTTCTTT.

The chain has TRBV5-1 and TRBJ2-3; 8 bases align to TRBD1. The germline V gene encodes CDR1 SGHRS and CDR2 YFSETQ. CDR3 length: 15 residues. J lost 4 bases, V lost 0 bases, and 4 bases had no gene match. CDR3 nucleotide sequence: TGCGCCAGCAGCTTGGGACAGGGGAACTCAGATACGCAGTATTTT. Its translation is CASSLGQGNSDTQYF.

The chain is built from TRBV10-3 and TRBJ1-1, with 9 bases that match TRBD1. Germline loops: CDR1 ENHRY, CDR2 SYGVKD. Trimming removed 11 bases from V and 11 bases from J; junction bases left unmatched: 12. The CDR3 consists of 12 residues. The CDR3 DNA follows: TGTGCCGGACAGTCGGGGACAGGGAATGCTTTCTTT. Protein: CAGQSGTGNAFF.